This TCR beta chain emerged from a study of memory CD4+ T cells and cytomegalovirus serostatus. Study-level background: This sample comes from healthy Belgian adults, 8 to 10 CMV seropositive, 24 seronegative.

This CDR3 comprises 13 residues. Germline CDR1 LNHDA, CDR2 SQIVND (reference sequence). After removal of 9 bases from V and 6 bases from J, the junction contained 10 bases not matched to a gene. Single viable CD3+CD4+CD8-CD45RO+ cells were sorted as the memory CD4+ T cells. Clones were read by immunoSEQ multiplex PCR, and TCRdb kept only the in-frame ones, dropping some. Here the sample spans tens of thousands of clones, 70% to 80% being singletons. This receptor was obtained from an adult in good health and CMV-seropositive. Sequences were obtained from memory CD4+ T cells from blood. V usage is TRBV19 and J usage is TRBJ1-2; 7 bases match TRBD1. CDR3 region: CASQRPGQNGYTF. CDR3 nucleotide sequence: TGTGCCAGCCAACGTCCGGGACAGAATGGCTACACCTTC.